This TCR beta chain originates from a study of cytomegalovirus exposure and HLA in healthy donors. Study results and limitations: In a later analysis, 15,000 to 20,000 TCR beta sequences were associated with HLA alleles at 0.05 false discovery rate.

PCR amplification relied on 60 Vbeta primers (plus 13 Jbeta primers). Only in-frame clones appear in the TCRdb table, and some are missing; sequencing was by immunoSEQ multiplex PCR. The sample lists more than 150,000 clones, roughly four fifths occurring once. Trimming removed 1 base at V and 6 bases at J, with 22 bases between. Looked up from germline, CDR1 is SGHRS and CDR2 is YFSETQ. The CDR3 spans 17 residues. Note on this clone: No antigen is known for it. Other DNA sequences in this specimen translate into the identical CDR3.

What was sequenced was PBMCs. This TCR was sampled from a man in his forties in good health and CMV-seronegative. The gene calls are TRBV5-1 and TRBJ1-1; no definite D call. CDR3 bases: TGCGCCAGCAGCTTGAAGTGGAACGGCAGGCCAGATTCTGAAGCTTTCTTT. Translated, it gives CASSLKWNGRPDSEAFF. Based on the CDR3 plus reference TRBV5-1 and TRBJ1-1, the full variable domain is KAGVTQTPRYLIKTRGQQVTLSCSPISGHRSVSWYQQTPGQGLQFLFEYFSETQRNKGNFPGRFSGRQFSNSRSEMNVSTLELGDSALYLCASSLKWNGRPDSEAFFGQGTRLTVV.